Sample share makes the clone carrying this TCR beta chain medium-sized. Its antigen is not known. TCRs were amplified from roughly 600 ng gDNA of bulk tumor per sample. Biopsies that were spaced far apart were taken, several per primary tumor, during surgery. Curative operations were performed on patients who had untreated, newly diagnosed non-small cell lung cancer. Having surgery with curative intent, the donors were patients newly diagnosed with non-small cell lung cancer. These data belong to a study of immune heterogeneity within non-small cell lung tumors. The study, taken as a whole, reports: Local T-cell clonality tracked moderately but significantly with local tumor mutational burden, giving an R of about 0.35. Identical dominant CDR3 beta clonotypes recurred across a patient's tumor sites, together with site-unique high-frequency clones.

In a multiplex PCR, 32 V and 13 J primers amplified TCR beta CDR3. Each CDR3 protein gets one entry after TCRdb re-called the multiplex PCR reads with MiXCR. The table lists 1,500 to 2,000 distinct CDR3 sequences, around 30% of them singletons. This clonotype was sampled from a man aged 55 to 70 with non-small cell lung cancer. The sample was lung tumor tissue.

CDR3 loop: CASTPGGGTDTQYF. Written as DNA, the CDR3 is TGTGCCAGCACCCCAGGGGGCGGCACAGATACGCAGTATTTT. The chain has TRBV7-3 and TRBJ2-3; 8 bases map to TRBD1. The CDR3 covers 14 residues. The germline V gene has CDR1 SGHTA and CDR2 FQGTGA. V lost 7 bases and J lost 1; bases outside the gene matches: 4.